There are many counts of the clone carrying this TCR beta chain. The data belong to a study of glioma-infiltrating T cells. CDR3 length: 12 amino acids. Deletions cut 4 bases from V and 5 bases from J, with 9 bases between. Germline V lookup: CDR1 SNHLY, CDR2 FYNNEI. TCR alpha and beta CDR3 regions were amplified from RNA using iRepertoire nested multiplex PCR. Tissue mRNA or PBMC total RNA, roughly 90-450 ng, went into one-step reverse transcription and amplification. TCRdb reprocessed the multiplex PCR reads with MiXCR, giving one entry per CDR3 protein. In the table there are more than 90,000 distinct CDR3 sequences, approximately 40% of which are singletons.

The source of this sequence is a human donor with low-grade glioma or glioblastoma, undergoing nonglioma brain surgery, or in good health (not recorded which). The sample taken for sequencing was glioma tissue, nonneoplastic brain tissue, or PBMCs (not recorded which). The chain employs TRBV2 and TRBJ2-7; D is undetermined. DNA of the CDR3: TGTGCCAGCAGTGGGGGTTCCCACGAGCAGTACTTC. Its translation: CASSGGSHEQYF.